This section outlines one T cell receptor (beta chain) sequence together with its context. The data derive from a study of somatic mutations in cytotoxic T cells in rheumatoid arthritis. The method was immunoSEQ multiplex PCR; TCRdb's version includes in-frame clones alone and lacks a portion of them. The repertoire holds approximately 20,000 clones, with roughly 87% as singletons. The CDR3 has 15 amino acids. Germline trimming cut 6 bases from V and 5 bases from J; bases unmatched to any gene: 12. Germline V lookup: CDR1 MNHNY, CDR2 SVGAGI (reference sequence). Positive selection with magnetic beads achieved the isolation of CD4+ and CD8+ cells, followed by a flow cytometry check of purity.

The chain employs TRBV6-6 and TRBJ2-7; 8 bases are a match to TRBD2. The sequence was obtained from a woman aged 45 to 65 in good health. What was sequenced was CD8+ T cells sorted from blood. CDR3 DNA sequence: TGTGCCAGCAGCGCCAGGGGTAGCGGGATCCACGAGCAGTACTTC. Its translation is CASSARGSGIHEQYF.